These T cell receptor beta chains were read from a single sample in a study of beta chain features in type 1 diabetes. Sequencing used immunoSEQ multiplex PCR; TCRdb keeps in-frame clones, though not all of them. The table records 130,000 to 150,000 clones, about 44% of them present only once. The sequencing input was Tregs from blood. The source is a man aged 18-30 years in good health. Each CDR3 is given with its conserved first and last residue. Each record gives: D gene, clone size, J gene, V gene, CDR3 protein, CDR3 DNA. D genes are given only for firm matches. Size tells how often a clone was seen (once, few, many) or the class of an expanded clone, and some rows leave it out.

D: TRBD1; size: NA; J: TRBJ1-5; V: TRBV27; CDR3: CASSLAGTGLGQPQHF; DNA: TGTGCCAGCAGTTTAGCCGGGACAGGGCTAGGTCAGCCCCAGCATTTT
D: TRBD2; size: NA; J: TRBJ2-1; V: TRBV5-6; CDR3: CASSVTSGEGNEQFF; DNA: TGTGCCAGCAGCGTCACTAGCGGGGAGGGCAATGAGCAGTTCTTC
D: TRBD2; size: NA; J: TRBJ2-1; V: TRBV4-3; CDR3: CASSPARASGSPSYNEQFF; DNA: TGCGCCAGCAGCCCTGCTAGAGCTAGCGGGAGTCCGTCCTACAATGAGCAGTTCTTC
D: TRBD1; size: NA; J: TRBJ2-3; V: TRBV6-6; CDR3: CASTLQGGTDTQYF; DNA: TGTGCCAGCACTTTACAGGGGGGCACAGATACGCAGTATTTT
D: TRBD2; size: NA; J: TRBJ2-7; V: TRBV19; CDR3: CASSRRWASGSTLVYEQYF; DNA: TGTGCCAGTAGTAGACGCTGGGCTAGCGGGAGCACCCTCGTCTACGAGCAGTACTTC
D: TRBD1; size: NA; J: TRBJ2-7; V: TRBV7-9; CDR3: CASSKEAGGFYEQYF; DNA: TGTGCCAGCAGCAAAGAGGCAGGGGGCTTCTACGAGCAGTACTTC
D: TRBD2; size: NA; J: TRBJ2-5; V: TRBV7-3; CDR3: CASSFAGELLYF; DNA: TGTGCCAGCAGCTTCGCGGGGGAACTTCTGTACTTC
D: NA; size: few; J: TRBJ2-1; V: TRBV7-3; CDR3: CASTQGGEQFF; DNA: TGTGCCAGCACCCAGGGTGGTGAGCAGTTCTTC
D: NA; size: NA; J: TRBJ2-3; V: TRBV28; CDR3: CASSPGLGTDTQYF; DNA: TGTGCCAGCAGTCCCGGACTTGGCACAGATACGCAGTATTTT
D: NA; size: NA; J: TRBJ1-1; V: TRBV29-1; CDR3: CSVENGRGNTEAFF; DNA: TGCAGCGTTGAGAATGGCAGGGGGAACACTGAAGCTTTCTTT
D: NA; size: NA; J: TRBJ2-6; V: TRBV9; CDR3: CASSPRLGSGANVLTF; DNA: TGTGCCAGCAGCCCGAGGTTGGGCTCTGGGGCCAACGTCCTGACTTTC
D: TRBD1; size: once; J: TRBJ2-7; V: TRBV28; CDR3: CASSPGQGYEQYF; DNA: TGTGCCAGCAGTCCAGGACAGGGCTACGAGCAGTACTTC
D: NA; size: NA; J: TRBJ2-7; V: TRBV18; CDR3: CASSPRGQGSSYEQYF; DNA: TGTGCCAGCTCACCACGGGGGCAGGGGAGTTCCTACGAGCAGTACTTC
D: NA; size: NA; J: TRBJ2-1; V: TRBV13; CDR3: CASSIGPPNNEQFF; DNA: TGTGCCAGCAGCATAGGACCCCCTAACAATGAGCAGTTCTTC
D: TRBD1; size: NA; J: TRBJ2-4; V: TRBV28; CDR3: CASSLTGIGLELSGNIQYF; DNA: TGTGCCAGCAGCTTGACAGGGATAGGGCTGGAATTGAGCGGAAACATTCAGTACTTC
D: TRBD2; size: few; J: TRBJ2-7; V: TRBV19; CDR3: CASHAGGPWEQYF; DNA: TGTGCCAGCCACGCGGGGGGACCCTGGGAGCAGTACTTC
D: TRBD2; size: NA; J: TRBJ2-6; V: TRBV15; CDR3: CAIAGAGPSGANVLTF; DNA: TGTGCCATAGCGGGGGCGGGACCCTCTGGGGCCAACGTCCTGACTTTC
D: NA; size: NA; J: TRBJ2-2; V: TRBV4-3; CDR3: CASSQSSYATLRSTGELFF; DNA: TGCGCCAGCAGCCAATCTTCGTACGCCACTCTCCGGAGCACCGGGGAGCTGTTTTTT
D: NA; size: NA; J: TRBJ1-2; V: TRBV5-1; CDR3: CASSRQQGPLGYTF; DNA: TGCGCCAGCAGCCGACAACAGGGACCTCTTGGCTACACCTTC
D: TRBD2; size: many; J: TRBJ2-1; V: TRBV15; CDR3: CATSRPPGSGRAHEQFF; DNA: TGTGCCACCAGCAGGCCCCCAGGTAGCGGGAGGGCCCATGAGCAGTTCTTC
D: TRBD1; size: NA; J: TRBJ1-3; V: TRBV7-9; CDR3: CASRLGTAGNTIYF; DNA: TGTGCCAGCAGACTCGGGACAGCTGGAAACACCATATATTTT
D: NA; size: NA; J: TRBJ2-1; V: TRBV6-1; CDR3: CASGVPRQLF; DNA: TGTGCCAGCGGAGTACCAAGGCAGCTCTTC
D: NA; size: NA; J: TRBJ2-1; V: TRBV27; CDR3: CASGDSGAYNEQFF; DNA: TGTGCCAGCGGGGATAGCGGAGCCTACAATGAGCAGTTCTTC
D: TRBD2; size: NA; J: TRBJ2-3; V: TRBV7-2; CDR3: CASSLVGGGTDTQYF; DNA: TGTGCCAGCAGCTTAGTTGGCGGGGGTACAGATACGCAGTATTTT
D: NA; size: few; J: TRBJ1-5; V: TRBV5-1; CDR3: CASSLAPGNQPQHF; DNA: TGCGCCAGCAGCTTGGCTCCAGGTAATCAGCCCCAGCATTTT
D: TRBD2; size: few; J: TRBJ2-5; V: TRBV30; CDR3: CAWSVPPGGFFQETQYF; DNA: TGTGCCTGGAGTGTACCTCCGGGGGGATTCTTCCAAGAGACCCAGTACTTC
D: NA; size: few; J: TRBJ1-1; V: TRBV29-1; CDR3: CSVEVVARRSEAFF; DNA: TGCAGCGTTGAAGTGGTGGCGAGGCGGTCTGAAGCTTTCTTT
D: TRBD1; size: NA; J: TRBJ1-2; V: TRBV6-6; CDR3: CASLRRGLGYGYTF; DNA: TGTGCCAGCCTTCGAAGGGGGCTCGGCTATGGCTACACCTTC
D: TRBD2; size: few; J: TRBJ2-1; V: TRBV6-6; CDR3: CASKPRGDYYNEQFF; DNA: TGTGCTTCAAAACCGCGGGGGGATTACTACAATGAGCAGTTCTTC
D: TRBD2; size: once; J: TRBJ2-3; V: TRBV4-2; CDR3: CASSQDLLAGGLRPGVDTQYF; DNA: TGTGCCAGCAGCCAAGATTTGCTAGCGGGAGGCCTAAGACCTGGGGTAGATACGCAGTATTTT
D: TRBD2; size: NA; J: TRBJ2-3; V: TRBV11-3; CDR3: CASSSGLAEITDTQYF; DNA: TGTGCCAGCAGCTCTGGACTAGCGGAAATCACAGATACGCAGTATTTT
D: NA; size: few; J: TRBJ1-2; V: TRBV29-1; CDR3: CSVELGDSYTF; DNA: TGCAGCGTTGAGCTAGGGGACTCATACACCTTC
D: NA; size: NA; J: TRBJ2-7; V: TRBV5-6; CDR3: CASSLLFTGTSSYEQYF; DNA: TGTGCCAGCAGCTTGTTGTTTACAGGGACGAGCTCCTACGAGCAGTACTTC
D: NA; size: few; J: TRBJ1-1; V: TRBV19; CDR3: CASRSVLGNTEAFF; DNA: TGTGCCAGTCGATCGGTCCTTGGGAACACTGAAGCTTTCTTT
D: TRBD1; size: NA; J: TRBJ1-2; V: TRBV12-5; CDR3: CASSLGGGRGYTF; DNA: TGTGCTAGCTCCCTAGGAGGGGGCCGTGGCTACACCTTC
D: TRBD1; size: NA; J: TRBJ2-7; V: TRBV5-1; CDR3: CASSTGQGAYEQYF; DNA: TGCGCCAGCAGCACGGGACAGGGGGCGTACGAGCAGTACTTC
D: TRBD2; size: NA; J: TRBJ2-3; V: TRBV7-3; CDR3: CASSITSGRQYF; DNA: TGTGCCAGCAGCATCACTAGCGGGAGGCAGTATTTT
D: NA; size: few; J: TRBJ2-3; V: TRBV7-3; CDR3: CASSLMIRGGTDTQYF; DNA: TGTGCCAGCAGCTTAATGATTCGGGGTGGTACAGATACGCAGTATTTT
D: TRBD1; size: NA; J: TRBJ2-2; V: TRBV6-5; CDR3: CASARTGGTGELFF; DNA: TGTGCCAGCGCGCGGACAGGGGGCACCGGGGAGCTGTTTTTT
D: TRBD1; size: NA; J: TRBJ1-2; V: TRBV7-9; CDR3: CASSPRDRAINYGYTF; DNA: TGTGCCAGCAGCCCACGGGACAGGGCCATTAACTATGGCTACACCTTC
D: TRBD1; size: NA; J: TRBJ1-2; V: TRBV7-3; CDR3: CASSSEPGQGIFGYTF; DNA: TGTGCCAGCAGCTCCGAGCCGGGACAGGGGATCTTTGGCTACACCTTC
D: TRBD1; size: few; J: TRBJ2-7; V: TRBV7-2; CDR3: CASSPQQGIGYEQYF; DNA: TGTGCCAGCAGCCCTCAACAGGGGATAGGCTACGAGCAGTACTTC
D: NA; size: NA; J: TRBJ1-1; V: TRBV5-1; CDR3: CASSTGQSGEAFF; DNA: TGCGCCAGCAGTACAGGACAAAGTGGTGAAGCTTTCTTT
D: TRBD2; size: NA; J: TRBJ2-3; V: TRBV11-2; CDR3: CASSLGLAVVTDTQYF; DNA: TGTGCCAGCAGCTTAGGGCTAGCGGTCGTCACAGATACGCAGTATTTT
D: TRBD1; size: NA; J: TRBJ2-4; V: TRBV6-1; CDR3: CAILQGAAKNIQYF; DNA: TGTGCCATTCTACAGGGGGCTGCCAAAAACATTCAGTACTTC
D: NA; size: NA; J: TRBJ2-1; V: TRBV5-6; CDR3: CASSLETYNEQFF; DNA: TGTGCCAGCAGCTTGGAGACATACAATGAGCAGTTCTTC
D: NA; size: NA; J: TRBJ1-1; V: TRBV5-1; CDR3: CASSLALWQGLFF; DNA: TGCGCCAGCAGCTTGGCACTGTGGCAGGGTCTTTTCTTT
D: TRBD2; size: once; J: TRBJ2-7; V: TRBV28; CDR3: CASSLRGVAGERFYEQYF; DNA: TGTGCCAGCAGTCTTCGAGGCGTAGCGGGGGAAAGGTTCTACGAGCAGTACTTC
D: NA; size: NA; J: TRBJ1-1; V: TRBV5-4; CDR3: CASSLHGVEAFF; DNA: TGTGCCAGCAGCTTGCACGGGGTAGAAGCTTTCTTT
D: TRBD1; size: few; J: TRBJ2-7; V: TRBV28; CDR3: CASRETGFGAYEQYF; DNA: TGTGCCAGCAGGGAGACAGGGTTTGGTGCCTACGAGCAGTACTTC
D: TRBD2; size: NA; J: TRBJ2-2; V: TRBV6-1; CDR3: CASSESLSSGNTGELFF; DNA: TGTGCCAGCAGTGAATCCTTGTCTAGCGGGAACACCGGGGAGCTGTTTTTT
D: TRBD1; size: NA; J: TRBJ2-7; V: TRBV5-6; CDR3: CASSSWTGTEGYEQYF; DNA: TGTGCCAGCAGCTCATGGACAGGGACTGAAGGCTACGAGCAGTACTTC
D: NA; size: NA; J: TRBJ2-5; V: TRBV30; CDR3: CAWSPVETQYF; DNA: TGTGCCTGGAGCCCGGTGGAGACCCAGTACTTC
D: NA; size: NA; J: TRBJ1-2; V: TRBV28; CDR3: CAIAPAFDRPSTF; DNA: TGTGCCATCGCGCCGGCCTTCGACAGGCCCTCCACCTTC
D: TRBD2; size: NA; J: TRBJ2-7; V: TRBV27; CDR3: CASSNRLAGGHEQYF; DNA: TGTGCCAGCAGTAACAGACTAGCGGGAGGTCACGAGCAGTACTTC
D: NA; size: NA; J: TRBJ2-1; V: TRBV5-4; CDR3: CASSLGSSYNEQFF; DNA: TGTGCCAGCAGCTTGGGCAGCTCCTACAATGAGCAGTTCTTC
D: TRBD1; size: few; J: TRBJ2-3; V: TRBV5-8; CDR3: CASSFHTGADTQYF; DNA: TGTGCCAGCAGCTTTCATACAGGGGCAGATACGCAGTATTTT
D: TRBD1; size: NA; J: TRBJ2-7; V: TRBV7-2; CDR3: CASSLTRRTGDEQYF; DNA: TGTGCCAGCAGCTTAACTAGGCGGACAGGGGATGAGCAGTACTTC